Listed below are T cell receptor beta chains from one sample, sequenced in a study of T cell responses to AZD1222 COVID-19 vaccine. Profiled with immunoSEQ multiplex PCR; TCRdb holds only in-frame clones, not every one. The repertoire holds 90,000 to 130,000 clones, 85% to 90% seen once, with around 3.2% in the top ten. Sequencing was performed on peripheral blood, taken on day 0 of AZD1222 vaccination. The receptors were sampled from an adult in good health. The CDR3 runs from the conserved cysteine through the conserved F or W. Fields, in order: J gene, V gene, D gene, CDR3 length, clone size, CDR3 DNA, CDR3 protein. D genes are given only for firm matches. Clone size appears in some rows only: once, few, many, or a class for an expanded clone.

TRBJ1-5,TRBV30,.,15,.,TGTGCCTGGGGTCCGGGGCTGGGGCTTTATCAGCCCCAGCATTTT,CAWGPGLGLYQPQHF
TRBJ1-6,TRBV19,.,15,once,TGTGCCAGTAGTACCGAAGGGGCCAATAATTCACCCCTCCACTTT,CASSTEGANNSPLHF
TRBJ2-7,TRBV11-2,TRBD2,17,.,TGTGCCAGCAGCTCTTTTGCAGGGCGGCGGGGGGACTACGAGCAGTACTTC,CASSSFAGRRGDYEQYF
TRBJ2-2,TRBV5-4,TRBD2,17,.,TGTGCCAGCAGCTCAGGACTAGCGGGGGGAGGAACCGGGGAGCTGTTTTTT,CASSSGLAGGGTGELFF
TRBJ1-4,TRBV2,.,13,.,TGTGCCAGCAGTCGGGTCAGGGGCGAAAAACTGTTTTTT,CASSRVRGEKLFF
TRBJ1-2,TRBV7-2,.,14,.,TGTGCCAGCAGCCAGAACGGGGGTAGCTATGGCTACACCTTC,CASSQNGGSYGYTF
TRBJ2-2,TRBV5-1,.,15,.,TGCGCCAGCAGATTAGGTCCGGCGAACACCGGGGAGCTGTTTTTT,CASRLGPANTGELFF
TRBJ1-5,TRBV7-9,.,13,.,TGTGCCAGCAGCTTAGATTTTGGTCAGCCCCAGCATTTT,CASSLDFGQPQHF
TRBJ2-5,TRBV29-1,TRBD1,12,.,TGCAGCGTGGACCGGGACAGGGAGACCCAGTACTTC,CSVDRDRETQYF
TRBJ1-2,TRBV5-1,.,14,.,TGCGCCAGCAGCCCCACCCCGGGACAAAGGACCTGGGACTTC,CASSPTPGQRTWDF
TRBJ2-1,TRBV7-3,TRBD2,15,.,TGTGCCAGCAGCTTAGGGCTAGCGGGGGACAATGAGCAGTTCTTC,CASSLGLAGDNEQFF
TRBJ1-4,TRBV30,.,11,once,TGTGCCTGGATCCGGGGGGAAAAACTGTTTTTT,CAWIRGEKLFF
TRBJ1-6,TRBV7-8,.,15,.,TGTGCCAGCAGTCCCGGGGGGGGCACCTATTCACCCCTCCACTTT,CASSPGGGTYSPLHF
TRBJ1-1,TRBV6-5,.,13,.,TGTGCCAGCAGTCCCACATTGAACACTGAAGCTTTCTTT,CASSPTLNTEAFF
TRBJ2-5,TRBV24-1,TRBD2,15,.,TGTGCCACCGGGACTAGCGGGGGGCGAAAAGAGACCCAGTACTTC,CATGTSGGRKETQYF
TRBJ2-3,TRBV19,TRBD2,15,.,TGTGCCAGTAGTGACGGGGGGAGTTATACAGATACGCAGTATTTT,CASSDGGSYTDTQYF